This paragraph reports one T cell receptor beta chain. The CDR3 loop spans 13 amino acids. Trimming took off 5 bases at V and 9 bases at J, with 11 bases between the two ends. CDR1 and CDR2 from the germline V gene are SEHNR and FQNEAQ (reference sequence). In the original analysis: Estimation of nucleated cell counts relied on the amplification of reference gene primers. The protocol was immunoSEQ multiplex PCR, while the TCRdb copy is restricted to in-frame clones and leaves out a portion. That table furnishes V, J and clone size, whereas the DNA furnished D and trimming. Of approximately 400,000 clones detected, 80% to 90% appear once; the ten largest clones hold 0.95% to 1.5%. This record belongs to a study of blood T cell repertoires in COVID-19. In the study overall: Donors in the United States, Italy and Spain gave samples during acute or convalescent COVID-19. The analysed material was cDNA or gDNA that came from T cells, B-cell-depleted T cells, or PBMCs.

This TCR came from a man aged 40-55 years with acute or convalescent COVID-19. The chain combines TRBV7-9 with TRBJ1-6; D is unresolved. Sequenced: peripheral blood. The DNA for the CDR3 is TGTGCCAGCAGCGGGCGGGAGTCTTCACCCCTCCACTTT. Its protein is CASSGRESSPLHF. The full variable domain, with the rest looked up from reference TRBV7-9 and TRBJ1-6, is DTGVSQNPRHKITKRGQNVTFRCDPISEHNRLYWYRQTLGQGPEFLTYFQNEAQLEKSRLLSDRFSAERPKGSFSTLEIQRTEQGDSAMYLCASSGRESSPLHFGNGTRLTVT.